The T cell receptor beta chain described here comes from a study of T cell clonotyping in hematopoietic cell transplantation. A word on this clone: Its target is not known.

Study results and caveats: Broader posttransplant TCR repertoire diversity was predicted by graft donor and pretransplant recipient Inverse Simpson Index values. Without cell sorting, CD4 versus CD8 contributions remain unresolved. At the given depth, recipient repertoires were over 95% de novo clonotypes. Pathologically expanded recipient clonotypes increased progressively from day 30 to day 180 as diversity fell.

Data came from immunoSEQ multiplex PCR; TCRdb stores just in-frame clones and leaves some out. The repertoire holds around 7,000 clones, with nearly 99% as singletons. Trimming took off 3 bases at V and 0 bases at J, with 12 bases between the two ends. CDR1 and CDR2 (germline): KGHSH, LQKENI. The CDR3 runs to 16 residues. Specimen: PBMCs, collected 30 days after allogeneic stem cell transplant. This TCR came from a male patient in his sixties who had an allogeneic stem cell transplant from a related donor, so the T cells may come from the graft donor. Some clones in this sample may be carry-over from other donors' samples. The chain joins TRBV18 to TRBJ1-3, with D perhaps matching TRBD1 (6 bases). CDR3 bases: TGTGCCAGCTCACCTTCAGGGGCCCTCTCTGGAAACACCATATATTTT. Protein sequence: CASSPSGALSGNTIYF.